This T cell receptor beta chain was captured by sequencing in a study of blood T cell repertoires in COVID-19. In the study overall: Acute and convalescent COVID-19 samples came from the United States, Italy and Spain.

As processed by the authors: Reference gene primer amplification yielded estimated nucleated cell counts. Data came from immunoSEQ multiplex PCR; TCRdb stores just in-frame clones and leaves some out. V and J calls and clone size are as listed in that table; D and trimming were resolved from the DNA. This table has some 130,000 clones, about 77% appearing once. What was sequenced was peripheral blood. The receptor was derived from an elderly man with acute or convalescent COVID-19.

The CDR3 is CASRPGLAGMMYNEQFF. The CDR3, as DNA: TGTGCCAGCAGACCCGGACTAGCGGGGATGATGTACAATGAGCAGTTCTTC. The V call is TRBV2, the J call TRBJ2-1, with 12 bases that match TRBD2. Losses at the gene ends were 6 bases for V and 4 bases for J; bases not matched to a gene: 10. From germline, CDR1 is SNHLY and CDR2 FYNNEI. CDR3 length equals 17 residues.